A single sample is the source of the 6 T cell receptor beta chains below, sequenced in a study of blood T cells in healthy people across ages (dated by TCRdb to the mid-2010s). The library was built by means of 5' RACE. Sequencing instrument: Illumina HiSeq 2500. A second PCR of about 7 to 12 cycles was performed with a sample-barcoded 5' primer and a J-beta primer mix. Clones were called with MiXCR by TCRdb after fastp trimmed the public reads at Q25, and only in-frame beta chains were retained. Rows merge per CDR3 protein into single entries with the most common DNA and genes. Within this sample are 550,000 to 700,000 distinct CDR3 sequences, with about 26% of them counted one time only. The ten top clones hold around 18% of the sample. The sequenced sample consisted of blood. Source of these receptors: a woman between 70 and 85 years old in good health.

This clonotype was found many times. J is TRBJ2-7 and V is TRBV12-3 or TRBV12-4; 14 nucleotides match TRBD2. J lost 5 bases, V lost 5 bases, and 5 bases had no gene match. CDR3 size: 15 residues. Written as DNA, the CDR3 is TGTGCCAGCAGTCGCGGACTAGCGGGGGGAGACGAGCAGTACTTC. The encoded protein is CASSRGLAGGDEQYF.

This clonotype was detected only a few times. The genes are TRBV5-1 and TRBJ2-3; D is perhaps TRBD1 (6 bases). The germline V and J ends were trimmed by 7 bases and 5 bases, with 17 bases remaining between them. Germline loops: CDR1 SGHRS, CDR2 YFSETQ. The CDR3 is 14 residues long. CDR3 sequence: CASYGTPGRDTQYF. DNA of the CDR3: TGCGCCAGCTACGGGACACCGGGGAGAGATACGCAGTATTTT.

This clonotype was seen a few times. A much bigger clone sits one base away, suggesting this may be a read error. V gene TRBV7-2 combines with J gene TRBJ1-2; TRBD1 is a possible D gene (6 bases). CDR1 is SGHTA and CDR2 is FQGNSA in the germline V gene. The CDR3 consists of 14 residues. The germline V and J ends were trimmed by 5 bases and 7 bases, with 17 bases remaining between them. The CDR3 sequence is CASSTQQGDCGYTF. In nucleotides, the CDR3 is TGTGCCAGCAGCACACAACAGGGTGACTGTGGCTACACCTTC.

The rearrangement links TRBV3-1 to TRBJ1-4, with 7 bases that match TRBD1. Germline CDR1 reads LGHDT; CDR2 reads YNNKEL (reference sequence). V lost 3 bases to trimming and J lost 8 bases; unmatched junction nucleotides: 12. CDR3 length: 16 amino acids. The DNA of the CDR3 is TGTGCCAGCAGCCATCTCAAGGAGGGGGCGCGGGAAAAACTGTTTTTT. Protein: CASSHLKEGAREKLFF. Filled out from reference TRBV3-1 and TRBJ1-4, the complete variable domain reads DTAVSQTPKYLVTQMGNDKSIKCEQNLGHDTMYWYKQDSKKFLKIMFSYNNKELIINETVPNRFSPKSPDKAHLNLHINSLELGDSAVYFCASSHLKEGAREKLFFGSGTQLSVL.

Only one count was recorded for this clonotype. V usage is TRBV29-1 and J usage is TRBJ1-3; perhaps TRBD1 as D (5 bases). The V end lost 7 bases, the J end lost 2 bases, and 12 bases lay between the germline ends. This CDR3 comprises 13 residues. Germline-derived CDR1 and CDR2 are SQVTM and ANQGSEA. The CDR3, as DNA: TGCAGCGCCCGGGACGGAGCTGGAAACACCATATATTTT. This codes for CSARDGAGNTIYF.

This rearrangement joins TRBV9 to TRBJ1-1; a possible D gene is TRBD1 (6 bases). The CDR3 covers 15 residues. V was shortened by 3 bases and J by 4 bases, with 16 bases between the two germline ends. CDR1 SGDLS and CDR2 YYNGEE come from the germline V gene. In DNA form, the CDR3 reads TGTGCCAGCAGCGCGGGACACTCAGGGAGCACTGAAGCTTTCTTT. It yields the protein CASSAGHSGSTEAFF.